This T cell receptor (beta chain) was obtained from a study of blood T cell repertoires in COVID-19. The table came from immunoSEQ multiplex PCR; TCRdb's copy has only in-frame clones and leaves some out. The sample includes some 200,000 clones, roughly four fifths of them seen just once. What the recovered Cohort 3 donors had was two negative PCRs, clearance, or symptom resolution. V trimming: 1 base; J trimming: 13 bases; junction bases outside the gene matches: 0. The CDR3 totals 11 residues. The clonotype originates from a man between 40 and 49 years old who had recovered from COVID-19. What was sequenced was PBMCs or T cells enriched from blood (not recorded which). The V gene is TRBV12-3 or TRBV12-4, the J gene TRBJ2-3; 9 positions match TRBD2. This chain's CDR3 is CASSLGGGEYF. The CDR3 DNA is TGTGCCAGCAGTTTAGGCGGGGGGGAGTATTTT.